The subject of this entry is one T cell receptor (beta chain). The target antigen is unknown. The data stem from a study of T cell repertoires in cytomegalovirus infection. For the study at large: Indicated by public TCR beta signatures were CMV infection and matching HLA type.

MiXCR was run by TCRdb on the reads, yielding one entry per CDR3 protein. This table has fewer than 350,000 distinct CDR3 sequences, 8% to 10% appearing once. The CDR3 length is 13 residues. J gave up 6 bases and V 4 bases, and 3 bases lay outside the gene matches. Per germline, CDR1 SGHTA and CDR2 FQGNSA. Study results and caveats: CMV carriers having the relevant HLA were flagged by cumulative public TCR beta family frequency. The response measured ex vivo was dominated by TCR beta clonotypes (HLA-C-restricted and CMV-specific).

Sequenced material: PBMCs. This sequence originates from a human donor in good health (CMV status not recorded). Some clones in this sample may be carry-over from other donors' samples. This chain links TRBV7-2 with TRBJ1-5; 7 nucleotides line up with TRBD1. The CDR3 region is CASSSRGGQPQHF. CDR3 DNA: TGTGCCAGCAGCTCCAGGGGGGGTCAGCCCCAGCATTTT.